The T cell receptor beta chain under discussion was sequenced for a study of CD8 T cells in Susac syndrome. Broader study findings: The authors acknowledged that the study's TCR sequencing and HLA analysis involved relatively few individuals.

CDR3 length: 13 residues. The germline gives CDR1 DFQATT, CDR2 SNEGSKA (reference sequence). V shed 7 bases and J 11 bases; nucleotides not matched to a gene: 13. CD8+ and CD4+ T cells from blood underwent TCR beta sequencing, which was carried out in a high-throughput format. The CD8+ and CD4+ T cells were negatively isolated, with the TEMRA cells enriched by FACS. cDNA came from 0.5 to 1 ug RNA primed by random hexamers. The authors amplified TCR beta CDR3 across 54 Vbeta and 13 Jbeta using immunoSEQ multiplex PCR. Using its own MiXCR run on the immunoSEQ multiplex PCR reads, TCRdb lists one record per CDR3 protein. Of 150,000 to 200,000 distinct CDR3 sequences in the sample, about 95% are singletons; the top ten hold around 0.14%. A word on this clonotype: The antigen is unknown.

Sequencing used CD4+ T cells from PBMCs. V usage is TRBV20-1 and J usage is TRBJ1-1; TRBD1 aligns across 10 bases. The TCR sequence derives from a human donor in good health. CDR3 in amino acids: CSGPDRGLLGAFF. The CDR3 DNA reads TGCAGTGGGCCGGACAGGGGGTTGCTCGGGGCTTTCTTT.